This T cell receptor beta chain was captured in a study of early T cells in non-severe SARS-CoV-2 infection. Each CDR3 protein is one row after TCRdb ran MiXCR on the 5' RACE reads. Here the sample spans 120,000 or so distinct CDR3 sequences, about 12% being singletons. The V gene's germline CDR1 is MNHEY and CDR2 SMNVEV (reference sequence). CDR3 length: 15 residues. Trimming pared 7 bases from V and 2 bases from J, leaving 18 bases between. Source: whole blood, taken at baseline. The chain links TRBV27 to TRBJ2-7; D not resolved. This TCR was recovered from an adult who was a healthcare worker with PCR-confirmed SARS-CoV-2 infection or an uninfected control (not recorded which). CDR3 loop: CASTSVEFTTYEQYF. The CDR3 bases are TGTGCCAGCACTTCAGTCGAGTTCACCACCTACGAGCAGTACTTC.